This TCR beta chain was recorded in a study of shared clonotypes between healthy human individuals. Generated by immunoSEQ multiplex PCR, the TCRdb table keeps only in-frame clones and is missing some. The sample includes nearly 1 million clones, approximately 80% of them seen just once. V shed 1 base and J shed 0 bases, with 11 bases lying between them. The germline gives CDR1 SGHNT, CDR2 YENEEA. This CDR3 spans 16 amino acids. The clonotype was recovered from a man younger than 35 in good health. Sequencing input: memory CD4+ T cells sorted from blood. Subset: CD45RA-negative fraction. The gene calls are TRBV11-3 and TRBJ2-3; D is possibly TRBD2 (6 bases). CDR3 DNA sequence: TGTGCCAGCAGCTTAGGAACCGGGACTAGCACAGATACGCAGTATTTT. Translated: CASSLGTGTSTDTQYF.